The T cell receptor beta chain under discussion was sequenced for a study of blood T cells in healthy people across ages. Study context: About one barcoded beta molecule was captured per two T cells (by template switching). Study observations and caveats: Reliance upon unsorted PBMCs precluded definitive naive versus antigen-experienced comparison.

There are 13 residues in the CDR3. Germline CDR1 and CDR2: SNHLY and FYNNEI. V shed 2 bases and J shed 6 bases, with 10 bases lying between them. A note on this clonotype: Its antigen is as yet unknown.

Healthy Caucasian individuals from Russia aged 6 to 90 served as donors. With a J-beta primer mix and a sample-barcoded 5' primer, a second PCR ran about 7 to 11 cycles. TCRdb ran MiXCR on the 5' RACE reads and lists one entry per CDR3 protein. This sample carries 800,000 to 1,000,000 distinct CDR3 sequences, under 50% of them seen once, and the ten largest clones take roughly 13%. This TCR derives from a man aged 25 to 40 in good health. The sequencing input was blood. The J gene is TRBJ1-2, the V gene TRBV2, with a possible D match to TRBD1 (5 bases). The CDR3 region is CASSENRGNGYTF. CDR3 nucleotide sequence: TGTGCCAGCAGTGAAAACCGGGGGAATGGCTACACCTTC.